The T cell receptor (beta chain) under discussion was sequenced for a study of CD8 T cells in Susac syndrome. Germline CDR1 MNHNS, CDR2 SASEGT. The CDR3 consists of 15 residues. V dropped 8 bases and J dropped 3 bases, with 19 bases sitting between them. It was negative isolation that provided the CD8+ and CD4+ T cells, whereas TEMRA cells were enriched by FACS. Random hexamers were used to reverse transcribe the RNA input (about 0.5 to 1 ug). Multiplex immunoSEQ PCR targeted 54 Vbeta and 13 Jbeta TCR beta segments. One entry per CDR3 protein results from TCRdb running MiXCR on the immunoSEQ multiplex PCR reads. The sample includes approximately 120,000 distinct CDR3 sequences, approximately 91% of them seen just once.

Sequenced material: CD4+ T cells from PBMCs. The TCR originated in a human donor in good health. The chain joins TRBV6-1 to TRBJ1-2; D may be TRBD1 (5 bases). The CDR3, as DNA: TGTGCCAGCTGGGTGGGCAGGGTCATTGACTATGGCTACACCTTC. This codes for CASWVGRVIDYGYTF.